These 15 T cell receptor beta chains were sequenced from one sample in a study of beta chain features in type 1 diabetes. Expressed TCRB transcripts got sequenced, as all isolated RNA was reverse transcribed. The protocol was immunoSEQ multiplex PCR, while the TCRdb copy is restricted to in-frame clones and leaves out a portion. The data contain under 450,000 clones, more than 11% of them singletons. The sequenced sample was naive CD4+ T cells from blood. Receptors originate from a man aged 25-45 years in good health.

A few counts support this clone. The rearrangement uses TRBV19 and TRBJ2-3; possibly TRBD1 for D (5 bases). Germline assignment: CDR1 LNHDA and CDR2 SQIVND (reference sequence). The CDR3 is made up of 15 amino acids. V lost 4 bases and J 4 bases, leaving 15 bases between the germline ends. The CDR3 bases are TGTGCCAGTAGTAACAAGGGGCACGATGCAGATACGCAGTATTTT. This codes for CASSNKGHDADTQYF.

This clone has more than one count but fewer than ten. The chain joins TRBV25-1 to TRBJ2-3, with D unresolved. Between the trimmed V and J ends, which lost 2 bases and 2 bases, there was a span of 11 bases. This CDR3 spans 15 amino acids. Germline CDR1 is MGHDK and CDR2 is SYGVNS. The CDR3 DNA follows: TGTGCCAGCAGTGAAGGGTGGCAGAACACAGATACGCAGTATTTT. Translation: CASSEGWQNTDTQYF.

As DNA, the CDR3 is TGTGCCAGCAGTCCCGACAGGCCCTCTCAGTACTTC. This translates into CASSPDRPSQYF. The genes are TRBV7-2 and TRBJ2-7, with D possibly matching TRBD1 (6 bases). V was clipped by 6 bases and J by 10 bases, with 16 bases between them. This CDR3 has 12 amino acids. Germline assignment: CDR1 SGHTA and CDR2 FQGNSA.

V and J are TRBV10-3 and TRBJ2-2; D is undetermined. Trimming took 10 bases from V and 2 from J, leaving 11 bases between them. Germline CDR1 and CDR2: ENHRY and SYGVKD. The CDR3 extends over 13 amino acids. CDR3 coding DNA: TGTGCCACCTCAGGTTATAACACCGGGGAGCTGTTTTTT. It specifies CATSGYNTGELFF.

This clone was observed once. V usage is TRBV6-4 and J usage is TRBJ2-3; D uncertain. The CDR3 contains 15 residues. Germline loops: CDR1 MRHNA, CDR2 SNTAGT. Trimming left V 0 bases short and J 2 bases short, with 9 bases between. DNA of the CDR3: TGTGCCAGCAGTGACTCGGGTAGGGACACAGATACGCAGTATTTT. Protein: CASSDSGRDTDTQYF.

This chain joins TRBV15 and TRBJ1-1, with D maybe TRBD1 (5 bases). Germline CDR1 is LNHNV and CDR2 is YYDKDF (reference sequence). There are 15 residues in the CDR3. The V end lost 4 bases, the J end lost 0 bases, and 12 bases lay between the germline ends. The CDR3 region is CATSMGGGLNTEAFF. CDR3 DNA: TGTGCCACCAGCATGGGGGGAGGTCTGAACACTGAAGCTTTCTTT.

The V gene is TRBV6-6, the J gene TRBJ1-2; no clear D. This CDR3 contains 15 residues. Trimming pared 7 bases from V and 2 bases from J, leaving 17 bases between. Germline CDR1 and CDR2: MNHNY and SVGAGI (reference sequence). CDR3 sequence: CASTLNDNSNYGYTF. The CDR3 bases are TGTGCCAGCACCCTGAACGACAATTCCAACTATGGCTACACCTTC.

This chain joins TRBV7-2 and TRBJ2-1, with 7 nucleotides matching TRBD2. J gave up 6 bases and V 3 bases, and 8 bases lay outside the gene matches. Germline CDR1 and CDR2: SGHTA and FQGNSA. This CDR3 comprises 15 residues. DNA of the CDR3: TGTGCCAGCAGCTTTTCGGGACTAAGCCTCAATGAGCAGTTCTTC. Protein sequence: CASSFSGLSLNEQFF.

In its sample, this clone was seen a few times. This chain connects TRBV9 to TRBJ2-3, with 7 bases lining up with TRBD1. CDR3 length equals 17 residues. V was clipped by 1 base and J by 0 bases; unmatched bases: 8. Germline-derived CDR1 and CDR2 are SGDLS and YYNGEE. The CDR3 sequence is CASSVRGDRLSTDTQYF. As DNA, the CDR3 is TGTGCCAGCAGCGTAAGAGGGGACAGACTTAGCACAGATACGCAGTATTTT.

CDR3 DNA sequence: TGTGCCAGCAGCTTCATCGGGGGCCGCACCGGGGAGCTGTTTTTT. Translated, it gives CASSFIGGRTGELFF. The chain combines TRBV5-4 with TRBJ2-2; TRBD1 or TRBD2 may be the D gene (6 bases each). This CDR3 has 15 amino acids. Germline V gene lookup returns CDR1 SGHNT and CDR2 YYREEE (reference sequence). V was trimmed by 2 bases and J by 4 bases, leaving 12 bases between them.

The chain has TRBV28 and TRBJ2-1; 11 bases agree with TRBD1. There are 15 residues in the CDR3. With 9 bases clipped from V and 4 bases from J, the junction kept 8 bases outside the gene matches. In germline, CDR1 is MDHEN, CDR2 SYDVKM. The CDR3, as DNA: TGTGCCAGGACCCCCGGGACAGGGGGTTACAATGAGCAGTTCTTC. Residues: CARTPGTGGYNEQFF. The variable domain in full, completed from reference TRBV28 and TRBJ2-1, reads DVKVTQSSRYLVKRTGEKVFLECVQDMDHENMFWYRQDPGLGLRLIYFSYDVKMKEKGDIPEGYSVSREKKERFSLILESASTNQTSMYLCARTPGTGGYNEQFFGPGTRLTVL.

The chain has TRBV30 and TRBJ1-4; a weak D match, TRBD1 (5 bases). The V and J ends lost 2 bases and 4 bases respectively, with 14 bases between them. CDR3 length: 15 residues. Germline CDR1 is GTSNPN and CDR2 is SVGIG (reference sequence). In DNA form, the CDR3 reads TGTGCCTGGAGTCTCAGGGAGCGCGGTAATGAAAAACTGTTTTTT. This encodes CAWSLRERGNEKLFF.

The DNA of the CDR3 is TGTGCCAGCAGCCCCCCGGGGTCCTACGAGCAGTACGTC. It is translated as CASSPPGSYEQYV. V and J are TRBV7-2 and TRBJ2-7, with a possible D match to TRBD2 (5 bases). V was shortened by 5 bases and J by 1 base, with 9 bases between the two germline ends. The CDR3 has 13 residues. Germline V gene sequence: CDR1 SGHTA, CDR2 FQGNSA.

This chain joins TRBV7-9 and TRBJ1-1; TRBD1 matches 11 bases. Germline V CDR1 and CDR2: SEHNR, FQNEAQ (reference sequence). This CDR3 comprises 12 residues. With V trimmed by 7 bases and J by 11 bases, 6 bases remained unmatched. CDR3: CASKGTGGDAFF. CDR3 DNA: TGTGCCAGCAAAGGGACAGGGGGTGATGCTTTCTTT.

This clone was observed a handful of times. The chain has TRBV4-1 and TRBJ1-3, with a tentative D call TRBD1 (6 bases). In germline, CDR1 is MGHRA, CDR2 YSYEKL. Deletions cut 1 base from V and 0 bases from J, with 13 bases between. This CDR3 is 17 amino acids long. This chain's CDR3 is CASSQGLQGNSGNTIYF. The CDR3 coding sequence is TGCGCCAGCAGCCAAGGGCTGCAGGGGAACTCTGGAAACACCATATATTTT.